A selection of T cell receptor beta chains follows, all from one sample in a study of blood T cells in healthy people across ages. One entry per CDR3 protein, called by TCRdb with MiXCR from the 5' RACE reads. This table holds around 820,000 distinct CDR3 sequences, roughly 25% found once. The same sample was also studied in work on T cells of mothers and their children.

The source material was blood. These receptors were taken from a boy under 18 in good health. Both conserved end residues are part of each CDR3. A D gene is named only where the DNA matches it firmly. Size is omitted from some rows. Given values are once, few, many or a class for expanded clones.

V gene: TRBV7-2; D gene: .; clone size: few; J gene: TRBJ1-1; CDR3 protein: CASSFPTDTLNTEAFF; CDR3 DNA: TGTGCCAGCAGCTTTCCGACAGATACCCTGAACACTGAAGCTTTCTTT
V gene: TRBV7-9; D gene: .; clone size: .; J gene: TRBJ2-7; CDR3 protein: CASSLGGAGGTYF; CDR3 DNA: TGTGCCAGCAGCTTAGGGGGGGCAGGCGGGACCTACTTC
V gene: TRBV20-1; D gene: .; clone size: .; J gene: TRBJ2-3; CDR3 protein: CSAKRASTDTQYF; CDR3 DNA: TGCAGTGCTAAACGGGCTAGCACAGATACGCAGTATTTT
V gene: TRBV2; D gene: .; clone size: few; J gene: TRBJ1-4; CDR3 protein: CASSEDGTLGKKLFF; CDR3 DNA: TGTGCCAGCAGTGAAGATGGGACCCTAGGGAAAAAACTGTTTTTT
V gene: TRBV7-3; D gene: TRBD2; clone size: few; J gene: TRBJ2-5; CDR3 protein: CASSSIAGEGTQYF; CDR3 DNA: TGTGCCAGCAGCTCCATAGCGGGGGAGGGGACCCAGTACTTC
V gene: TRBV4-3; D gene: .; clone size: many; J gene: TRBJ2-7; CDR3 protein: CASSARQGYEQYF; CDR3 DNA: TGCGCCAGCAGCGCCAGACAAGGCTACGAGCAGTACTTC
V gene: TRBV7-2; D gene: .; clone size: .; J gene: TRBJ2-6; CDR3 protein: CASSSLFGRSGANVLTF; CDR3 DNA: TGTGCCAGCAGCTCCCTTTTCGGGCGCTCTGGGGCCAACGTCCTGACTTTC
V gene: TRBV20-1; D gene: TRBD2; clone size: many; J gene: TRBJ2-3; CDR3 protein: CSAREWTSADTQYF; CDR3 DNA: TGCAGTGCTAGAGAATGGACTAGCGCGGATACGCAGTATTTT
V gene: TRBV29-1; D gene: .; clone size: .; J gene: TRBJ2-7; CDR3 protein: CSARGASPSYEQYF; CDR3 DNA: TGCAGCGCCAGAGGGGCTAGCCCTTCCTACGAGCAGTACTTC
V gene: TRBV11-1; D gene: .; clone size: many; J gene: TRBJ2-3; CDR3 protein: CASSVRDTQYF; CDR3 DNA: TGTGCCAGCAGCGTAAGGGATACGCAGTATTTT
V gene: TRBV5-1; D gene: .; clone size: few; J gene: TRBJ2-7; CDR3 protein: CASSLDGVPEYEQYF; CDR3 DNA: TGCGCCAGCAGCTTGGATGGGGTTCCCGAATACGAGCAGTACTTC
V gene: TRBV2; D gene: .; clone size: few; J gene: TRBJ2-7; CDR3 protein: CASSILGVTSREQYF; CDR3 DNA: TGTGCCAGCAGTATCCTTGGGGTTACTAGCCGCGAGCAGTACTTC
V gene: TRBV11-2; D gene: .; clone size: many; J gene: TRBJ2-7; CDR3 protein: CASSFGARAPEQYF; CDR3 DNA: TGTGCCAGCAGCTTTGGGGCTAGGGCCCCCGAGCAGTACTTC
V gene: TRBV12-3/TRBV12-4; D gene: .; clone size: .; J gene: TRBJ2-5; CDR3 protein: CASSDRIETQYF; CDR3 DNA: TGTGCCAGCAGCGACAGAATAGAGACCCAGTACTTC
V gene: TRBV28; D gene: .; clone size: .; J gene: TRBJ2-7; CDR3 protein: CASSSPGTQSSYEQYF; CDR3 DNA: TGTGCCAGCAGTTCCCCGGGGACTCAGAGCTCCTACGAGCAGTACTTC
V gene: TRBV9; D gene: .; clone size: .; J gene: TRBJ2-1; CDR3 protein: CASSKLAELPNEQFF; CDR3 DNA: TGTGCCAGCAGCAAACTAGCTGAACTCCCCAATGAGCAGTTCTTC